The rows below give T cell receptor beta chains drawn from one sample of a study of blood T cell repertoires in COVID-19. The assay was immunoSEQ multiplex PCR, and TCRdb's table has in-frame clones only and misses some. The sample contains about 88,000 clones, around nine tenths of which appear only once. Sequencing was done on a sample of peripheral blood. The receptors come from a woman of 80 years or more with acute or convalescent COVID-19. Each CDR3 is given with its conserved first and last residue. The order of the fields is J gene, V gene, D gene, clone size, CDR3 protein, CDR3 DNA. The D gene is left open where the match is weak. Some rows have no size entry. The others give once, few or many, or a class for an expanded clone.

j_gene: TRBJ1-3; v_gene: TRBV7-9; d_gene: -; abundance: -; CDR3aa: CASSFVGASGNTIYF; CDR3nt: TGTGCCAGCAGCTTCGTGGGGGCGTCTGGAAACACCATATATTTT
j_gene: TRBJ1-1; v_gene: TRBV7-8; d_gene: TRBD1; abundance: once; CDR3aa: CTSSPWDRTMNTEAFF; CDR3nt: TGTACCAGCAGCCCCTGGGACAGGACCATGAACACTGAAGCTTTCTTT
j_gene: TRBJ1-2; v_gene: TRBV5-1; d_gene: -; abundance: -; CDR3aa: CASSLEGLSPGYTF; CDR3nt: TGCGCCAGCAGCTTGGAGGGGTTATCGCCGGGCTACACCTTC
j_gene: TRBJ2-3; v_gene: TRBV5-8; d_gene: TRBD2; abundance: -; CDR3aa: CASSLHVGALAGVDTQYF; CDR3nt: TGTGCCAGCAGCTTGCACGTAGGGGCACTAGCGGGGGTGGATACGCAGTATTTT
j_gene: TRBJ1-6; v_gene: TRBV15; d_gene: -; abundance: -; CDR3aa: CATSRRGTWDDNSPLHF; CDR3nt: TGTGCCACCAGCAGGCGGGGAACTTGGGACGATAATTCACCCCTCCACTTT
j_gene: TRBJ1-1; v_gene: TRBV4-2; d_gene: -; abundance: -; CDR3aa: CASSLEPSTEAFF; CDR3nt: TGTGCCAGCAGCCTCGAGCCTTCCACTGAAGCTTTCTTT
j_gene: TRBJ2-2; v_gene: TRBV19; d_gene: -; abundance: -; CDR3aa: CAIRGNTGELFF; CDR3nt: TGTGCCATAAGGGGCAACACCGGGGAGCTGTTTTTT
j_gene: TRBJ1-3; v_gene: TRBV7-2; d_gene: TRBD1; abundance: -; CDR3aa: CASSPLDRALSGNTIYF; CDR3nt: TGTGCCAGCAGCCCCTTGGACAGGGCTCTTTCTGGAAACACCATATATTTT
j_gene: TRBJ2-7; v_gene: TRBV6-2/TRBV6-3; d_gene: TRBD2; abundance: -; CDR3aa: CASSYNTQRGGPKYEQYF; CDR3nt: TGTGCCAGCAGTTACAATACCCAGCGGGGGGGCCCTAAGTACGAGCAGTACTTC
j_gene: TRBJ1-6; v_gene: TRBV7-2; d_gene: -; abundance: -; CDR3aa: CASRVGGGGSPLHF; CDR3nt: TGTGCCAGCAGGGTGGGGGGTGGAGGCTCACCCCTCCACTTT
j_gene: TRBJ1-5; v_gene: TRBV20-1; d_gene: -; abundance: -; CDR3aa: CSASGAGQPQHF; CDR3nt: TGCAGTGCTAGTGGGGCGGGTCAGCCCCAGCATTTT
j_gene: TRBJ1-2; v_gene: TRBV2; d_gene: TRBD1; abundance: -; CDR3aa: CASSETLQGANYGYTF; CDR3nt: TGTGCCAGCAGTGAGACCCTACAGGGGGCGAACTATGGCTACACCTTC
j_gene: TRBJ2-3; v_gene: TRBV6-6; d_gene: -; abundance: -; CDR3aa: CASSYRESDTQYF; CDR3nt: TGTGCCAGCAGTTACAGGGAGTCAGATACGCAGTATTTT
j_gene: TRBJ2-7; v_gene: TRBV4-1; d_gene: -; abundance: -; CDR3aa: CASSQGAGWDEQYF; CDR3nt: TGCGCCAGCAGCCAAGGCGCCGGGTGGGACGAGCAGTACTTC
j_gene: TRBJ1-2; v_gene: TRBV30; d_gene: -; abundance: -; CDR3aa: CAWTPLYGYTF; CDR3nt: TGTGCCTGGACCCCTCTCTATGGCTACACCTTC
j_gene: TRBJ2-1; v_gene: TRBV7-3; d_gene: TRBD1; abundance: -; CDR3aa: CASSLRDRGHEQFF; CDR3nt: TGTGCCAGCAGCTTAAGGGACAGGGGGCATGAGCAGTTCTTC
j_gene: TRBJ2-7; v_gene: TRBV19; d_gene: -; abundance: -; CDR3aa: CASSIIGGGSPSEQYF; CDR3nt: TGTGCCAGTAGTATTATCGGTGGGGGGAGTCCGTCCGAGCAGTACTTC
j_gene: TRBJ2-1; v_gene: TRBV11-2; d_gene: TRBD1; abundance: once; CDR3aa: CASSPGTVYNEQFF; CDR3nt: TGTGCCAGCAGCCCGGGGACAGTTTACAATGAGCAGTTCTTC
j_gene: TRBJ2-1; v_gene: TRBV18; d_gene: -; abundance: -; CDR3aa: CASSPTGRWGDVYNEQFF; CDR3nt: TGTGCCAGCTCACCAACGGGCAGGTGGGGGGACGTTTACAATGAGCAGTTCTTC
j_gene: TRBJ1-4; v_gene: TRBV27; d_gene: -; abundance: few; CDR3aa: CASSRSLQGITNEKLFF; CDR3nt: TGTGCCAGCAGCAGAAGTTTGCAGGGGATCACTAATGAAAAACTGTTTTTT
j_gene: TRBJ2-3; v_gene: TRBV6-6; d_gene: -; abundance: -; CDR3aa: CASSFGGSGTDTQYF; CDR3nt: TGTGCCAGCAGTTTCGGGGGTTCCGGCACAGATACGCAGTATTTT
j_gene: TRBJ1-6; v_gene: TRBV4-3; d_gene: TRBD1; abundance: -; CDR3aa: CASSQTGASPLHF; CDR3nt: TGCGCCAGCAGCCAAACAGGGGCTTCACCCCTCCACTTT
j_gene: TRBJ2-5; v_gene: TRBV5-3; d_gene: TRBD1; abundance: once; CDR3aa: CARRSRDSRFTETQYF; CDR3nt: TGTGCCAGAAGGTCACGGGACAGTCGCTTCACTGAGACCCAGTACTTC
j_gene: TRBJ1-5; v_gene: TRBV9; d_gene: -; abundance: -; CDR3aa: CASSGSRVDQPQHF; CDR3nt: TGTGCCAGCTCTGGATCCAGGGTCGATCAGCCCCAGCATTTT
j_gene: TRBJ2-1; v_gene: TRBV10-3; d_gene: TRBD2; abundance: once; CDR3aa: CAIRAGGSSGSGSSYNEQFF; CDR3nt: TGTGCCATCAGGGCGGGCGGGAGTAGCGGTTCAGGGAGCTCCTACAATGAGCAGTTCTTC
j_gene: TRBJ1-1; v_gene: TRBV28; d_gene: TRBD1; abundance: -; CDR3aa: CASSLSRQGTAFF; CDR3nt: TGTGCCAGCAGTTTATCTCGACAGGGGACAGCTTTCTTT
j_gene: TRBJ1-1; v_gene: TRBV6-5; d_gene: -; abundance: once; CDR3aa: CASSYSSISLNTEAFF; CDR3nt: TGTGCCAGCAGTTACTCGAGTATTTCTCTAAACACTGAAGCTTTCTTT
j_gene: TRBJ1-4; v_gene: TRBV7-9; d_gene: -; abundance: -; CDR3aa: CASSLGQAPNEKLFF; CDR3nt: TGTGCCAGCAGCTTAGGACAGGCCCCTAATGAAAAACTGTTTTTT